The 2 T cell receptor beta chains below were found in one sample sequenced in a study of control samples from healthy donors and cancer patients. Profiled with immunoSEQ multiplex PCR; TCRdb holds only in-frame clones, not every one. Of more than 25,000 clones in the sample, 70% to 90% were seen once. Sequenced input: formalin-fixed, paraffin-embedded tissue. Every receptor here comes from a female donor with melanoma.

This clone has just one count. This chain links TRBV7-9 with TRBJ2-3; the D is unclear. The CDR3 is made up of 16 amino acids. Trimming shortened V by 4 bases and J by 0 bases, and 14 bases separated the two germline ends. Germline CDR1 SEHNR, CDR2 FQNEAQ (reference sequence). CDR3 protein: CASSSPRQNSTDTQYF. CDR3 DNA: TGTGCCAGCAGCTCCCCCCGACAAAATAGCACAGATACGCAGTATTTT. Drawing the rest from reference TRBV7-9 and TRBJ2-3, the complete variable domain is DTGVSQNPRHKITKRGQNVTFRCDPISEHNRLYWYRQTLGQGPEFLTYFQNEAQLEKSRLLSDRFSAERPKGSFSTLEIQRTEQGDSAMYLCASSSPRQNSTDTQYFGPGTRLTVL.

The count of this clone is one. The chain carries TRBV30 and TRBJ1-5; D remains unclear. Germline V gene data show CDR1 as GTSNPN and CDR2 as SVGIG (reference sequence). The ends were cut back, 1 base at V and 4 bases at J, with 8 bases in the middle. This CDR3 comprises 13 residues. The CDR3 here is CAWSGQANQPQHF. CDR3 in DNA: TGTGCCTGGAGTGGCCAGGCGAATCAGCCCCAGCATTTT.